Shown below are 18 T cell receptor beta chains from a single sample sequenced in a study of PD-1 blockade in classical Hodgkin lymphoma. The protocol was immunoSEQ multiplex PCR, while the TCRdb copy is restricted to in-frame clones and leaves out a portion. The sample contains about 35,000 clones, around 88% of which appear only once. Time point: newly diagnosed, previously untreated cHL patient sample. Thawed PBMCs yielded CD4+ T cells through magnetic negative selection. Sequenced material: CD4+ T cells from blood. The receptors derive from a human donor with classical Hodgkin lymphoma.

This chain uses TRBV19 with TRBJ1-2; D is uncertain. Germline CDR1 is LNHDA and CDR2 is SQIVND (reference sequence). Deletions cut 4 bases from V and 9 bases from J, with 6 bases between. This CDR3 is built from 10 residues. This chain's CDR3 is CASSRGSYTF. The CDR3 DNA follows: TGTGCCAGTAGTAGAGGTAGCTACACCTTC.

This chain connects TRBV7-2 to TRBJ1-5; 8 bases are a match to TRBD1. Germline CDR1 reads SGHTA; CDR2 reads FQGNSA. CDR3 length: 15 amino acids. V lost 5 bases to trimming and J lost 6 bases; unmatched junction nucleotides: 9. The CDR3 is CASSLPQGGGQPQHF. CDR3 sequence (DNA): TGTGCCAGCAGCCTCCCACAGGGGGGGGGTCAGCCCCAGCATTTT.

The CDR3 DNA reads TGTGCCAGCAGCAAGGTTGGAGGGAGTGATGGCTACACCTTC. The encoded protein is CASSKVGGSDGYTF. The chain combines TRBV21-1 with TRBJ1-2. TRBV21-1 is a pseudogene locus. The length of the CDR3 is 14 residues.

CDR3 amino acids: CASRPWALITDTQYF. The CDR3 bases are TGCGCCAGCAGACCCTGGGCCCTGATCACAGATACGCAGTATTTT. This chain uses TRBV5-1 with TRBJ2-3; D is undetermined. Trimming took 5 bases from V and 2 from J, leaving 15 bases between them. The V gene's germline CDR1 is SGHRS and CDR2 YFSETQ. This CDR3 spans 15 amino acids.

The J gene is TRBJ1-1, the V gene TRBV29-1; TRBD1 is a possible D gene (5 bases). V dropped 2 bases and J dropped 0 bases, with 10 bases sitting between them. The CDR3 sequence is 14 residues long. The germline V gene encodes CDR1 SQVTM and CDR2 ANQGSEA. The CDR3 coding sequence is TGCAGCGTTGAAAGGGGTCAGATGAACACTGAAGCTTTCTTT. Its translation: CSVERGQMNTEAFF.

This clone was counted once. The chain uses TRBV6-5 and TRBJ1-2; TRBD1 is a possible D gene (5 bases). Germline assignment: CDR1 MNHEY and CDR2 SVGAGI. The ends were cut back, 5 bases at V and 4 bases at J, with 11 bases in the middle. CDR3 size: 13 residues. CDR3 bases: TGTGCCAGCAGTGCACGGGACGCCTATGGCTACACCTTC. Translation: CASSARDAYGYTF.

The gene calls are TRBV7-2 and TRBJ1-2, with D perhaps matching TRBD1 (5 bases). The CDR3 runs 13 residues. V gave up 5 bases and J gave up 6 bases, with 13 bases separating them. Germline lookup yields CDR1 SGHTA and CDR2 FQGNSA. CDR3 bases: TGTGCCAGCAGCGAGGTATCAGGGCATGGCTACACCTTC. Its protein product is CASSEVSGHGYTF.

This clone was counted a single time. The chain joins TRBV7-9 to TRBJ2-1, with 15 bases that match TRBD2. Per the germline V gene, CDR1 is SEHNR and CDR2 is FQNEAQ (reference sequence). The V gene end was trimmed by 5 bases and the J gene end by 9 bases; junction bases not matched to a gene: 14. The CDR3 contains 18 residues. The CDR3 region is CASSPTGGTSGRTSEQFF. CDR3 DNA sequence: TGTGCCAGCAGCCCGACAGGAGGGACTAGCGGGAGGACAAGTGAGCAGTTCTTC. Drawing the rest from reference TRBV7-9 and TRBJ2-1, the complete variable domain is DTGVSQNPRHKITKRGQNVTFRCDPISEHNRLYWYRQTLGQGPEFLTYFQNEAQLEKSRLLSDRFSAERPKGSFSTLEIQRTEQGDSAMYLCASSPTGGTSGRTSEQFFGPGTRLTVL.

V usage is TRBV19 and J usage is TRBJ2-7; the D is unclear. The CDR3 extends over 15 amino acids. The V end lost 6 bases, the J end lost 0 bases, and 15 bases lay between the germline ends. The V gene's germline CDR1 is LNHDA and CDR2 SQIVND (reference sequence). CDR3 residues: CASSKRPESSYEQYF. The CDR3 nucleotides read TGTGCCAGTAGCAAAAGACCCGAGAGCTCCTACGAGCAGTACTTC.

The chain combines TRBV12-5 with TRBJ1-1, with D hard to call. The CDR3 runs 13 residues. V lost 7 bases and J lost 0, with 9 bases in between. CDR1 LGHNT and CDR2 FRNRAP come from the germline V gene. The CDR3 nucleotides read TGTGCTAGTGCTACAGAACTGAACACTGAAGCTTTCTTT. Its protein product is CASATELNTEAFF.

V gene TRBV7-8 combines with J gene TRBJ1-3; no firm D call. The V end lost 5 bases, the J end lost 3 bases, and 8 bases lay between the germline ends. This CDR3 spans 13 amino acids. Germline V lookup: CDR1 SGHVS, CDR2 FQNEAQ. The CDR3 DNA sequence: TGTGCCAGCAGCCAGAGAAGTGGAAACACCATATATTTT. It specifies CASSQRSGNTIYF. The variable domain in full, completed from reference TRBV7-8 and TRBJ1-3, reads GAGVSQSPRYKVAKRGQDVALRCDPISGHVSLFWYQQALGQGPEFLTYFQNEAQLDKSGLPSDRFFAERPEGSVSTLKIQRTQQEDSAVYLCASSQRSGNTIYFGEGSWLTVV.

V is TRBV4-1 and J is TRBJ1-4; TRBD1 might be the D (6 bases). Germline CDR1 MGHRA, CDR2 YSYEKL. The germline V and J ends were trimmed by 0 bases and 7 bases, with 12 bases remaining between them. This CDR3 contains 15 residues. The DNA of the CDR3 is TGCGCCAGCAGCCAAGAGGGGGCGCAGAGTGAAAAACTGTTTTTT. Protein: CASSQEGAQSEKLFF.

V is TRBV10-3 and J is TRBJ2-7, with D unclear. CDR3 length: 11 residues. V was shortened by 6 bases and J by 4 bases, with 7 bases between the two germline ends. Germline CDR1 and CDR2: ENHRY and SYGVKD. In DNA form, the CDR3 reads TGTGCCATCAGGCAGGAGTACGAGCAGTACTTC. Translation: CAIRQEYEQYF.

This clone has a single count. The chain has TRBV4-1 and TRBJ2-7; no definite D call. V was shortened by 3 bases and J by 3 bases, with 15 bases between the two germline ends. Germline V CDR1 and CDR2: MGHRA, YSYEKL. The CDR3 is 15 amino acids. CDR3 amino acids: CASSHSLPPNYEQYF. As DNA, the CDR3 is TGCGCCAGCAGCCATAGCCTTCCCCCTAACTACGAGCAGTACTTC.

The chain combines TRBV9 with TRBJ1-3; D is ambiguous. Germline V CDR1 and CDR2: SGDLS, YYNGEE. This CDR3 comprises 16 residues. V lost 0 bases and J lost 4, with 14 bases in between. The chain's CDR3 is CASSVDGFAGGNTIYF. CDR3 sequence (DNA): TGTGCCAGCAGCGTAGATGGGTTTGCAGGCGGAAACACCATATATTTT.

This clone came up a few times. This chain connects TRBV5-1 to TRBJ1-2; D is uncertain. CDR1 is SGHRS and CDR2 is YFSETQ in the germline V gene. Trimming removed 0 bases at V and 4 bases at J, with 10 bases between. The CDR3 sequence is 14 residues long. Here the CDR3 DNA reads TGCGCCAGCAGCTTGGCGGATGGAGCCTATGGCTACACCTTC. Translated: CASSLADGAYGYTF.

The chain joins TRBV28 to TRBJ1-5; 9 bases map to TRBD1. The CDR3 sequence is 20 residues long. Trimming at V came to 6 bases and at J to 1 base, leaving 19 bases not matched to a gene. Germline CDR1 and CDR2: MDHEN and SYDVKM. The CDR3 sequence: CASSLSPGQGKRGSNQPQHF. The CDR3 DNA is TGTGCCAGCAGCTTAAGCCCGGGACAGGGAAAGAGAGGAAGCAATCAGCCCCAGCATTTT.

The chain joins TRBV7-9 to TRBJ2-1, with unresolved D. V was clipped by 3 bases and J by 4 bases, with 13 bases between them. The CDR3 is 15 residues long. Germline values: CDR1 SEHNR, CDR2 FQNEAQ (reference sequence). The CDR3 DNA follows: TGTGCCAGCAGCTTGGGCAGGCTATCTTACAATGAGCAGTTCTTC. Encoded protein: CASSLGRLSYNEQFF.